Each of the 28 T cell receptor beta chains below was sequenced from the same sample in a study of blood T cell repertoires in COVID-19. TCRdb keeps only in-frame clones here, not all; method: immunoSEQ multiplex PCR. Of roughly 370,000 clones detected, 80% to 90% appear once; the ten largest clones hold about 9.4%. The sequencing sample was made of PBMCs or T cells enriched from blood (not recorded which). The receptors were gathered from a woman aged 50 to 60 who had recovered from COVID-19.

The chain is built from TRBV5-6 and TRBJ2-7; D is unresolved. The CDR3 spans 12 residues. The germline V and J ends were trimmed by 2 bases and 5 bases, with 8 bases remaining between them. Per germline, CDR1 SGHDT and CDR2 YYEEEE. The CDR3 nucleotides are TGTGCCAGCAGCTTAGAGGTCCACGAGCAGTACTTC. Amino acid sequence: CASSLEVHEQYF.

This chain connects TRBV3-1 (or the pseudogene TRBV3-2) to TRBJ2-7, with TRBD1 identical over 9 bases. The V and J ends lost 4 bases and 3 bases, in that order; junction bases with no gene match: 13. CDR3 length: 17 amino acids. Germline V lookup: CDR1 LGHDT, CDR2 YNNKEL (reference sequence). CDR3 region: CASSRFSGTGNFYEQYF. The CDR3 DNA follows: TGTGCCAGCAGCCGATTTTCGGGGACAGGGAATTTCTACGAGCAGTACTTC.

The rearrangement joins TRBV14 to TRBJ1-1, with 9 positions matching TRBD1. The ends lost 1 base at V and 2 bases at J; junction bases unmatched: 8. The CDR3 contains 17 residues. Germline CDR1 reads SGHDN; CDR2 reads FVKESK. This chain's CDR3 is CASSQVRTGDINTEAFF. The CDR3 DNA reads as TGTGCCAGCAGCCAAGTCAGGACAGGGGACATAAACACTGAAGCTTTCTTT.

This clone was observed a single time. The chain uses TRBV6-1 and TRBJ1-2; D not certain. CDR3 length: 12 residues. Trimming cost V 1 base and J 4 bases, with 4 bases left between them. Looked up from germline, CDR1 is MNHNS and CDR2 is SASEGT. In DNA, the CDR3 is TGTGCCAGCAGTGAAGTGGCCTATGGCTACACCTTC. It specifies CASSEVAYGYTF.

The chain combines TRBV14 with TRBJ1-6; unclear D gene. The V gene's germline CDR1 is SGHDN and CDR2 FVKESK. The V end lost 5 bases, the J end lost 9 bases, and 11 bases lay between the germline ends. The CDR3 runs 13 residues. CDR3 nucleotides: TGTGCCAGCAGCGACCAGCGGGGTTCACCCCTCCACTTT. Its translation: CASSDQRGSPLHF.

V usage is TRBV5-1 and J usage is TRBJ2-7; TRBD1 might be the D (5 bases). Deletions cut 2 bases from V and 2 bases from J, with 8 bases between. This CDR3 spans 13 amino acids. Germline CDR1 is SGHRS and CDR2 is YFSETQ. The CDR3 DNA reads TGCGCCAGCAGCTTTGACAGTCCCTACGAGCAGTACTTC. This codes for CASSFDSPYEQYF. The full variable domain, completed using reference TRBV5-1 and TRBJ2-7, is KAGVTQTPRYLIKTRGQQVTLSCSPISGHRSVSWYQQTPGQGLQFLFEYFSETQRNKGNFPGRFSGRQFSNSRSEMNVSTLELGDSALYLCASSFDSPYEQYFGPGTRLTVT.

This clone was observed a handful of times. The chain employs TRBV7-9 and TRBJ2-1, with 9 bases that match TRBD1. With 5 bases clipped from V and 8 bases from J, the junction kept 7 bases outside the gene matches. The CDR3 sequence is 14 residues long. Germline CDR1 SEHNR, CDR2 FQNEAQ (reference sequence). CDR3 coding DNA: TGTGCCAGCAGCCCCGGGACAGGGATCTATGAGCAGTTCTTC. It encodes CASSPGTGIYEQFF.

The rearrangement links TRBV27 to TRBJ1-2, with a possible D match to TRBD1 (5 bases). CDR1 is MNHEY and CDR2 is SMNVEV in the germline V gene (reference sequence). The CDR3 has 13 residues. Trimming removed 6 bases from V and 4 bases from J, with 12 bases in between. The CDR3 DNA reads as TGTGCCAGCAGGACCGGGGGTGTCTATGGCTACACCTTC. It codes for CASRTGGVYGYTF.

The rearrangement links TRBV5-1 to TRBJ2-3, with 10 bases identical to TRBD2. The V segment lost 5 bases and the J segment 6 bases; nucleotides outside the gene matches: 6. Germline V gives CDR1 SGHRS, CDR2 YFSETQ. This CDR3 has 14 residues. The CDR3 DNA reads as TGCGCCAGCAGTAGAAGCGGGGGGGTGGATACGCAGTATTTT. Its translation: CASSRSGGVDTQYF. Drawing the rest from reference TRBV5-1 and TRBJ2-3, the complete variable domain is KAGVTQTPRYLIKTRGQQVTLSCSPISGHRSVSWYQQTPGQGLQFLFEYFSETQRNKGNFPGRFSGRQFSNSRSEMNVSTLELGDSALYLCASSRSGGVDTQYFGPGTRLTVL.

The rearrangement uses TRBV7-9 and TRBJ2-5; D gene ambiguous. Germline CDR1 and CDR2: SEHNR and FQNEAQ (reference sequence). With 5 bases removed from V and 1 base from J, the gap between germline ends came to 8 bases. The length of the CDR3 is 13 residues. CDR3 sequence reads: CASSPDSQETQYF. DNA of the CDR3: TGTGCCAGCAGCCCCGACTCCCAAGAGACCCAGTACTTC.

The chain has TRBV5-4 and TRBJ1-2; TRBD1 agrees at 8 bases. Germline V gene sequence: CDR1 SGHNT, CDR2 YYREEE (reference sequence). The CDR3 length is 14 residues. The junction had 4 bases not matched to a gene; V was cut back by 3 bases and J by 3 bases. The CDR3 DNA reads TGTGCCAGCAGCTCCGGGACAGGTCACTATGGCTACACCTTC. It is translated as CASSSGTGHYGYTF. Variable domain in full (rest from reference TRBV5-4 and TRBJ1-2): ETGVTQSPTHLIKTRGQQVTLRCSSQSGHNTVSWYQQALGQGPQFIFQYYREEENGRGNFPPRFSGLQFPNYSSELNVNALELDDSALYLCASSSGTGHYGYTFGSGTRLTVV.

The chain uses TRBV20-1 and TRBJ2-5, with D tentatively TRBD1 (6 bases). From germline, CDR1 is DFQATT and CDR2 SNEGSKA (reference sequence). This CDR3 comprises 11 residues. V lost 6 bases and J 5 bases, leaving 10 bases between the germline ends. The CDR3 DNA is TGCAGTGCCCACAGGGCTGAGACCCAGTACTTC. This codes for CSAHRAETQYF.

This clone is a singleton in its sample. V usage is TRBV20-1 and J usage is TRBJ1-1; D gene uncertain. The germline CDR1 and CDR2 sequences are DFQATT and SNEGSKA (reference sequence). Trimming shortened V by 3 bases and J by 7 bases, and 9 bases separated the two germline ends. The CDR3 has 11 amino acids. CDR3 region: CSARLYSEAFF. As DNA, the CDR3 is TGCAGTGCTAGGTTATACAGTGAAGCTTTCTTT.

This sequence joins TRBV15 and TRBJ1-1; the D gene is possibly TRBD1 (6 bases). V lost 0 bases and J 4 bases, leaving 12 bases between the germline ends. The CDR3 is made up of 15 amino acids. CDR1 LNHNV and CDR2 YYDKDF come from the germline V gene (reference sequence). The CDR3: CATSRDQQGSTEAFF. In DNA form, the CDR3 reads TGTGCCACCAGCAGAGATCAACAGGGTAGCACTGAAGCTTTCTTT.

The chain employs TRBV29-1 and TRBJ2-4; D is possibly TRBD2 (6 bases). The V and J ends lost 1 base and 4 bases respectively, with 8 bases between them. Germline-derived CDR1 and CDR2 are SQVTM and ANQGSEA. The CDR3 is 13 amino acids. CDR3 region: CSVEGRGKNIQYF. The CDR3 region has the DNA TGCAGCGTTGAAGGGCGGGGAAAAAACATTCAGTACTTC.

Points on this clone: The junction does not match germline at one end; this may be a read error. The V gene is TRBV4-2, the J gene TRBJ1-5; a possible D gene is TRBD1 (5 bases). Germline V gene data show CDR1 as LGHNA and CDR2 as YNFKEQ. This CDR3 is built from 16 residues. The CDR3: CASSQDPGDGNRPQHF. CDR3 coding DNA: TGTGCCAGCAGCCAAGATCCGGGGGACGGTAATCGGCCCCAGCATTTT.

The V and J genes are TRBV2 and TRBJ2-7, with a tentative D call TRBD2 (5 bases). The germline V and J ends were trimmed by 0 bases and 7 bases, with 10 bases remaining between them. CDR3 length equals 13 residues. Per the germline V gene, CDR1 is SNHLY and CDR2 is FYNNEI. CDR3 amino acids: CASSEAPPGEQYF. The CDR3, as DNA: TGTGCCAGCAGTGAAGCGCCACCGGGAGAGCAGTACTTC.

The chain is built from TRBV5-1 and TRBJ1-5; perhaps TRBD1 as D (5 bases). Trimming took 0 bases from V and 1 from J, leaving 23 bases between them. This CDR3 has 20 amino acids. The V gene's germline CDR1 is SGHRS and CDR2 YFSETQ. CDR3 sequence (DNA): TGCGCCAGCAGCTTGGGAGTACCTACCCCGGGACTCCAGAGCAATCAGCCCCAGCATTTT. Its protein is CASSLGVPTPGLQSNQPQHF.

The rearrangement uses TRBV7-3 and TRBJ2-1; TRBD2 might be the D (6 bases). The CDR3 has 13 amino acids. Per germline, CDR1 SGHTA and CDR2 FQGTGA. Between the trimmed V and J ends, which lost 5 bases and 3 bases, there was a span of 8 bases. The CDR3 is CASSMTSYNEQFF. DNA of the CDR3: TGTGCCAGCAGCATGACTAGCTACAATGAGCAGTTCTTC.

CDR3 sequence reads: CAWSPAGTAVSGNTIYF. In DNA, the CDR3 is TGTGCCTGGAGCCCCGCCGGGACAGCGGTCTCTGGAAACACCATATATTTT. This chain links TRBV30 with TRBJ1-3, with 7 bases matching TRBD1. Germline V gives CDR1 GTSNPN, CDR2 SVGIG (reference sequence). The CDR3 totals 17 residues. The ends lost 3 bases at V and 0 bases at J; junction bases unmatched: 11.

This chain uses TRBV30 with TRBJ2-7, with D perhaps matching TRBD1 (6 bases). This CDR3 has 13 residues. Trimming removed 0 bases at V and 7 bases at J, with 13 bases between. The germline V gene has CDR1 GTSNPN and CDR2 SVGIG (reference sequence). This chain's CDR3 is CAWSVLGAEEQYF. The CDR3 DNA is TGTGCCTGGAGTGTACTGGGGGCGGAAGAGCAGTACTTC. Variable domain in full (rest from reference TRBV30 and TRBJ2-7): SQTIHQWPATLVQPVGSPLSLECTVEGTSNPNLYWYRQAAGRGLQLLFYSVGIGQISSEVPQNLSASRPQDRQFILSSKKLLLSDSGFYLCAWSVLGAEEQYFGPGTRLTVT.

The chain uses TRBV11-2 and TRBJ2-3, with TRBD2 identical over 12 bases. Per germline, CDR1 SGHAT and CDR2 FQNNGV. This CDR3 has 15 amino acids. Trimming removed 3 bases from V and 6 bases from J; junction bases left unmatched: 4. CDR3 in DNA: TGTGCCAGCAGCTTCTCCGGGACTAGCGGGGATACGCAGTATTTT. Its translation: CASSFSGTSGDTQYF.

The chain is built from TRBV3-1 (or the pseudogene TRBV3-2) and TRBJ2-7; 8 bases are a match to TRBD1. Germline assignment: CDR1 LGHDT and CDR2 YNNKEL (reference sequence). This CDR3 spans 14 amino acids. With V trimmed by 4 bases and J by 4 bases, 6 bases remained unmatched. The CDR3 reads CASSLSDRAYEQYF. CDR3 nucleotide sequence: TGTGCCAGCAGCCTTTCGGACAGGGCATACGAGCAGTACTTC.

CDR3 nucleotide sequence: TGTGCCAGCAGTGGCGTGAGCCTCAGGGGATTTGGGTCGGGGGAGCTGTTTTTT. Protein sequence: CASSGVSLRGFGSGELFF. The chain carries TRBV6-1 and TRBJ2-2; tentatively, D is TRBD1 (6 bases). Germline V gene lookup returns CDR1 MNHNS and CDR2 SASEGT. This CDR3 comprises 18 residues. V gave up 4 bases and J gave up 8 bases, with 26 bases separating them.

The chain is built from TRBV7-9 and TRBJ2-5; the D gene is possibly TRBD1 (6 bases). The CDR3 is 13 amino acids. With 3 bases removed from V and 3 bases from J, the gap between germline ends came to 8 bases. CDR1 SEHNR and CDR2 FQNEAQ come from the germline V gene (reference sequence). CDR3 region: CASSFRGEETQYF. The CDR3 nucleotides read TGTGCCAGCAGCTTCAGGGGCGAAGAGACCCAGTACTTC.

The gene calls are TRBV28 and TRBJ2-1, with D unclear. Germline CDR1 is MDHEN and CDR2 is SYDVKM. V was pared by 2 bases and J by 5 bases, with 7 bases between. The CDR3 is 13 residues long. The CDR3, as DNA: TGTGCCAGCAGTTTAGGGCACGACAATGAGCAGTTCTTC. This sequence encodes CASSLGHDNEQFF.

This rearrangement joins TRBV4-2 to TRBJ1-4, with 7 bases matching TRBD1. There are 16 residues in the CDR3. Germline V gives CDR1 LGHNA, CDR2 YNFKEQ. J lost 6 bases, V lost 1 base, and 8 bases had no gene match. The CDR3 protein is CASSQVSDRVDEKLFF. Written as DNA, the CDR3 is TGTGCCAGCAGCCAAGTTAGTGACAGGGTCGATGAAAAACTGTTTTTT.

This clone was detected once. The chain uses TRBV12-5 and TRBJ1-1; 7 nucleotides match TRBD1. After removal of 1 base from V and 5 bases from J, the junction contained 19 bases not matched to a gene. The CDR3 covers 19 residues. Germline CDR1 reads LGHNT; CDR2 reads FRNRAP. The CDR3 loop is CASGLESYINRGGRTEAFF. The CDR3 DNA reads TGTGCTAGTGGTTTGGAGAGCTACATCAACAGGGGCGGTCGGACTGAAGCTTTCTTT.